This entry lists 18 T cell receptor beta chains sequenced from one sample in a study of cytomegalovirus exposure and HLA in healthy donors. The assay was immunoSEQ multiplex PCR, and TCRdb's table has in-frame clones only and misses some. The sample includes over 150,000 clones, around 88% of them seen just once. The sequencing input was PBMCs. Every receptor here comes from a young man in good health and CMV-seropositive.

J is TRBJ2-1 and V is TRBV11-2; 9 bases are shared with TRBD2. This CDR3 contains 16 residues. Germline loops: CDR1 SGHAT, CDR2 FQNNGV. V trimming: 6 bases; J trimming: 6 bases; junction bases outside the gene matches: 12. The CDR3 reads CASRRPGTSIGNEQFF. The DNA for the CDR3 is TGTGCCAGCAGACGTCCCGGGACTAGCATTGGCAATGAGCAGTTCTTC.

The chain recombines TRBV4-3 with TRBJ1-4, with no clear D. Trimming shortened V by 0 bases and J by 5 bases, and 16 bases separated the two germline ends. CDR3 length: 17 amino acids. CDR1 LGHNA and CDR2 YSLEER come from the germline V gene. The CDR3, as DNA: TGCGCCAGCAGCCAAGATCGGGAAGGGATGGCAAATGAAAAACTGTTTTTT. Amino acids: CASSQDREGMANEKLFF.

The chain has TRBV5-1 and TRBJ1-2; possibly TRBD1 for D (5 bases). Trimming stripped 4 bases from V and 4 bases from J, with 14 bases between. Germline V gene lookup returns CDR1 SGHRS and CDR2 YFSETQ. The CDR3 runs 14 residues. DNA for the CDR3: TGCGCCAGCAGCGATAGGGGCGGGGGCTATGGCTACACCTTC. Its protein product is CASSDRGGGYGYTF.

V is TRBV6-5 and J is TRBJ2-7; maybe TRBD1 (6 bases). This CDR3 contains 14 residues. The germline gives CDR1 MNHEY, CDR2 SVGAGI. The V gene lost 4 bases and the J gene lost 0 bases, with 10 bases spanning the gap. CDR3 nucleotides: TGTGCCAGCAGTTCCCAGGGGAGCTCCTACGAGCAGTACTTC. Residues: CASSSQGSSYEQYF.

CDR3 region: CASRSDRGSYEQYF. The CDR3 bases are TGTGCCAGCAGGTCGGACAGGGGGTCCTACGAGCAGTACTTC. The rearrangement joins TRBV7-9 to TRBJ2-7; 10 bases align to TRBD1. Germline assignment: CDR1 SEHNR and CDR2 FQNEAQ (reference sequence). The trim removed 6 bases at V and 1 base at J, leaving 3 bases unmatched. CDR3 length: 14 residues.

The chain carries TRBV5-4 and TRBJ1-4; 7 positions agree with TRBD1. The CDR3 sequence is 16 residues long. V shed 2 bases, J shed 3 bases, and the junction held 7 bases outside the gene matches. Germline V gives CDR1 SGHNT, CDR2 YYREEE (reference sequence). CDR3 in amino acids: CASSFGGGTANEKLFF. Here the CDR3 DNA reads TGTGCCAGCAGCTTTGGAGGGGGCACGGCTAATGAAAAACTGTTTTTT.

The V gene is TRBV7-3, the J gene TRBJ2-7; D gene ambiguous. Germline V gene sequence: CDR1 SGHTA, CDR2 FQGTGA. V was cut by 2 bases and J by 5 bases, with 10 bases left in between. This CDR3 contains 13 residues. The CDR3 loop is CASSLDSTHEQYF. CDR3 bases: TGTGCCAGCAGCTTAGATAGTACCCACGAGCAGTACTTC.

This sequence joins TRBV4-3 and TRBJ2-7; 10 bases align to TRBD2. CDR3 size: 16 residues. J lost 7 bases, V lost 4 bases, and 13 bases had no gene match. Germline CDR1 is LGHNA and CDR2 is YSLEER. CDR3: CASSPSRSGGPGEQYF. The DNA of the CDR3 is TGCGCCAGCAGCCCGTCACGTAGCGGGGGGCCGGGGGAGCAGTACTTC.

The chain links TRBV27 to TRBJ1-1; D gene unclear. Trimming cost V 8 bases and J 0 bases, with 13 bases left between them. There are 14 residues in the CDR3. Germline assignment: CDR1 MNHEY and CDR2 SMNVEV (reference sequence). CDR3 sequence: CASLSGLMNTEAFF. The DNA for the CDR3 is TGTGCCAGCCTCTCAGGACTCATGAACACTGAAGCTTTCTTT.

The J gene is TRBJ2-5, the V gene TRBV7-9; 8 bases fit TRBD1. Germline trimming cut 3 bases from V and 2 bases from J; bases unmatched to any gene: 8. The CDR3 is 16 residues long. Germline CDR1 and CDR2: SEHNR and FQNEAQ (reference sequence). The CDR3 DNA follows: TGTGCCAGCAGCTTGACAGGGGTTTGGGGACAAGAGACCCAGTACTTC. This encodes CASSLTGVWGQETQYF.

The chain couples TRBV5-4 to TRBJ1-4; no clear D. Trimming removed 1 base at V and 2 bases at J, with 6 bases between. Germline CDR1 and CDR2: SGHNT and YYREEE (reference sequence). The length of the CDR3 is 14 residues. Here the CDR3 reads CASSLPGTNEKLFF. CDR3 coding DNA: TGTGCCAGCAGCTTGCCCGGTACTAATGAAAAACTGTTTTTT.

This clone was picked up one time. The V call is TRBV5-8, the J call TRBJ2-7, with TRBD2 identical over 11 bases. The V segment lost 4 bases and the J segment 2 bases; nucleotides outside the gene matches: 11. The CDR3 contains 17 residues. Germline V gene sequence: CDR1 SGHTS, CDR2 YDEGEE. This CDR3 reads CASSGTVLAGGPYEQYF. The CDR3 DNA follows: TGTGCCAGCAGCGGAACCGTCCTAGCGGGGGGACCCTACGAGCAGTACTTC.

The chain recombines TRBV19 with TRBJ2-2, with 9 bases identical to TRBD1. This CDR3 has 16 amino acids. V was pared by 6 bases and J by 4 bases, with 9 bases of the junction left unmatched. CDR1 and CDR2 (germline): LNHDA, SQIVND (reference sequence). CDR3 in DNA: TGTGCCAGTAGAGGGAACAGGGGGCAATCCACCGGGGAGCTGTTTTTT. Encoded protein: CASRGNRGQSTGELFF. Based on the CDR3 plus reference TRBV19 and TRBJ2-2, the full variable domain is DGGITQSPKYLFRKEGQNVTLSCEQNLNHDAMYWYRQDPGQGLRLIYYSQIVNDFQKGDIAEGYSVSREKKESFPLTVTSAQKNPTAFYLCASRGNRGQSTGELFFGEGSRLTVL.

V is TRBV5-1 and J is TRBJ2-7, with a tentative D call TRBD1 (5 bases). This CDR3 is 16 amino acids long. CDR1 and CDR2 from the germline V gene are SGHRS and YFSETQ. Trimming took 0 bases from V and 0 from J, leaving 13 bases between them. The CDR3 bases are TGCGCCAGCAGCTTGGGACAGTCAATTGCCTCCTACGAGCAGTACTTC. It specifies CASSLGQSIASYEQYF.

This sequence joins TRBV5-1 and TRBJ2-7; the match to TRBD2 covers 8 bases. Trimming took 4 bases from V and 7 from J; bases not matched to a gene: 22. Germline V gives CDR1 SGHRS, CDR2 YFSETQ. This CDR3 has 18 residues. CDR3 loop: CASSTTGTSTANYLEQYF. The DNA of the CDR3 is TGCGCCAGCAGCACAACCGGGACTAGTACTGCCAACTACTTGGAGCAGTACTTC.

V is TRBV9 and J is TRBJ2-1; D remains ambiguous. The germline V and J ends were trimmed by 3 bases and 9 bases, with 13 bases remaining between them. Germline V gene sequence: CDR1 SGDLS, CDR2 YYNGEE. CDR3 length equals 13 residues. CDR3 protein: CASSGARSLEQFF. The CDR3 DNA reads TGTGCCAGCAGCGGGGCCAGGTCTCTTGAGCAGTTCTTC.

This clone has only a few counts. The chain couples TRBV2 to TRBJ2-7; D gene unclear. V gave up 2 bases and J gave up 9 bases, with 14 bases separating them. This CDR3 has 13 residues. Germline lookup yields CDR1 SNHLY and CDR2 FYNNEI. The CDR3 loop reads CASSEKVSTVQYF. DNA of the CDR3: TGTGCCAGCAGTGAAAAAGTCTCCACTGTGCAGTACTTC. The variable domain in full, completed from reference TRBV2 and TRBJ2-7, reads EPEVTQTPSHQVTQMGQEVILRCVPISNHLYFYWYRQILGQKVEFLVSFYNNEISEKSEIFDDQFSVERPDGSNFTLKIRSTKLEDSAMYFCASSEKVSTVQYFGPGTRLTVT.

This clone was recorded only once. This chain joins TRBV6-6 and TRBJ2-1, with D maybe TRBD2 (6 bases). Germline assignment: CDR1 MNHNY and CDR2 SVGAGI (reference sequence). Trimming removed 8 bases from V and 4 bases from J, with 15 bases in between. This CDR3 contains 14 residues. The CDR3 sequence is CASSSGGIYNEQFF. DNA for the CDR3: TGTGCCAGCTCCTCTGGCGGGATATACAATGAGCAGTTCTTC.